This entry features one T cell receptor beta chain sequence. Its antigen is currently unknown. This sample stems from a study of T cells expressing NK-cell markers. For the study at large: The authors derived TCR beta repertoires from sorted CD3+CD56+NKG2C+, CD3+CD56+NKG2C- and CD3+CD56-NKG2C+ T cells. Seven of the eight sequenced donors were classified as HCMV-seropositive, and one was classified as seronegative.

Per germline, CDR1 MRHNA and CDR2 SNTAGT. The CDR3 has 15 amino acids. Whole-study findings and limits: A few donors' CD3+CD56-NKG2C+ cells were dominated by the same clonotypes.

TCRdb reworked the 5' RACE reads into one entry per CDR3 protein, no DNA. Its listing shows 350,000 to 400,000 distinct CDR3 sequences. This receptor was identified in a woman between 45 and 65 years old in good health. This chain uses TRBV6-4 with TRBJ2-1; TCRdb's D call of TRBD2 is untestable without DNA. What was sequenced was blood T cells: a sorted CD56 or NKG2C T cell subset, CD4+ or CD8+ T cells, or bulk PBMC T cells (not recorded which). CDR3 region: CASSVVGSGGTEQFF.